A single sample gave rise to the 5 T cell receptor beta chains below, sequenced in a study of identical twins' blood T cells. TCRdb recomputed calls from the 5' RACE reads with MiXCR, one row per CDR3 protein. The sample carries a few hundred thousand distinct CDR3 sequences, over 25% recorded once. Sequenced sample: PBMCs. These receptors were collected from a woman aged 18-49 years in good health.

This clonotype was counted between two and nine times. V gene TRBV7-8 combines with J gene TRBJ1-2, with 7 bases aligning to TRBD1. The V segment lost 5 bases and the J segment 2 bases; nucleotides outside the gene matches: 8. The CDR3 is 15 amino acids. Germline assignment: CDR1 SGHVS and CDR2 FQNEAQ. For the CDR3, the DNA is TGTGCCAGCAGCATGGGACAGCCCGTCAACTATGGCTACACCTTC. This sequence encodes CASSMGQPVNYGYTF.

There are a few counts of this clonotype. The genes are TRBV20-1 and TRBJ2-1, with D unresolved. Germline assignment: CDR1 DFQATT and CDR2 SNEGSKA (reference sequence). The germline V and J ends were trimmed by 3 bases and 5 bases, with 8 bases remaining between them. The CDR3 is 12 amino acids. CDR3 sequence: CSASSTDNEQFF. The CDR3 DNA follows: TGCAGTGCTAGCAGTACAGACAATGAGCAGTTCTTC.

CDR3 loop: CASSRDRGSRNEQFF. The DNA of the CDR3 is TGTGCCAGCAGCCGCGACAGGGGTAGTCGTAATGAGCAGTTCTTC. The chain couples TRBV6-2 or TRBV6-3 to TRBJ2-1; 8 bases are shared with TRBD1. The CDR3 is made up of 15 amino acids. Germline CDR1 MNHEY, CDR2 SVGEGT. The V and J ends lost 6 bases and 7 bases, in that order; junction bases with no gene match: 11.

Concerning this clonotype itself: The junction does not match germline at one end; this may be a read error. The CDR3 loop is CAISQYDAPNTGELFF. The CDR3 DNA follows: TGCGCCATCAGTCAATATGATGCCCCTAACACCGGGGAGCTGTTTTTT. The V call is TRBV23-1, the J call TRBJ2-2; D unresolved. TRBV23-1 is an open reading frame whose function is uncertain. The CDR3 is 16 residues long.

This clonotype came up a few times. The V gene is TRBV6-2 or TRBV6-3, the J gene TRBJ2-5; 12 positions match TRBD2. The ends lost 5 bases at V and 2 bases at J; junction bases unmatched: 0. The CDR3 extends over 14 amino acids. Germline-derived CDR1 and CDR2 are MNHEY and SVGEGT. The CDR3 loop reads CASSGLAGQETQYF. CDR3 sequence (DNA): TGTGCCAGCAGTGGACTAGCGGGACAAGAGACCCAGTACTTC.